This T cell receptor beta chain was found in a study of PD-L1 blockade in urothelial cancer. V was pared by 6 bases and J by 4 bases, with 7 bases of the junction left unmatched. There are 15 residues in the CDR3. CDR1 and CDR2 from the germline V gene are MGHRA and YSYEKL. The time point denotes: pretreatment peripheral blood. Only in-frame clones appear in the TCRdb table, and some are missing; sequencing was by immunoSEQ multiplex PCR. The data show fewer than 60,000 clones, over 75% seen once. The sample was PBMCs, taken around atezolizumab (anti-PD-L1) treatment. The sequence came from a man aged 70-80 years with urothelial cancer. The gene calls are TRBV4-1 and TRBJ2-3, with 10 bases fitting TRBD2. The CDR3 protein is CASRFSGRAADTQYF. The CDR3 region has the DNA TGCGCCAGCAGGTTCAGCGGGAGGGCCGCAGATACGCAGTATTTT.